This T cell receptor beta chain was sequenced for a study of radiation and T cells in renal cell carcinoma. Background on the study: Nephrectomy followed 15 Gy stereotactic body radiation by 4 weeks.

Comment on this clone: Its specificity is not known.

Study observations and caveats: In blood, top tumor clones expanded by 2 weeks, shrinking by 4.

Time point noted: baseline pretreatment blood. The treatment is: 15 Gy SBRT to primary tumor, nephrectomy 4 weeks later. Serial blood draws occurred at baseline and 2 and 4 weeks post-SBRT. Clones were sequenced by immunoSEQ multiplex PCR, and TCRdb holds only the in-frame ones, with some missing. In the table there are roughly 150,000 clones, around 90% of which are singletons. The receptor comes from a woman aged 65 to 85 with renal cell carcinoma. The sequencing used blood, collected from a patient whose treatment included radiotherapy and nephrectomy.

The CDR3 coding sequence is TGTGCCAGCAGCTTTAGTAGCGGGGGGGCCCTTTATACGCAGTATTTT. Protein product: CASSFSSGGALYTQYF. The chain couples TRBV9 to TRBJ2-3; 11 bases are shared with TRBD2. Germline V gene data show CDR1 as SGDLS and CDR2 as YYNGEE. CDR3 length: 16 residues. The V and J ends lost 4 bases and 7 bases, in that order; junction bases with no gene match: 11.